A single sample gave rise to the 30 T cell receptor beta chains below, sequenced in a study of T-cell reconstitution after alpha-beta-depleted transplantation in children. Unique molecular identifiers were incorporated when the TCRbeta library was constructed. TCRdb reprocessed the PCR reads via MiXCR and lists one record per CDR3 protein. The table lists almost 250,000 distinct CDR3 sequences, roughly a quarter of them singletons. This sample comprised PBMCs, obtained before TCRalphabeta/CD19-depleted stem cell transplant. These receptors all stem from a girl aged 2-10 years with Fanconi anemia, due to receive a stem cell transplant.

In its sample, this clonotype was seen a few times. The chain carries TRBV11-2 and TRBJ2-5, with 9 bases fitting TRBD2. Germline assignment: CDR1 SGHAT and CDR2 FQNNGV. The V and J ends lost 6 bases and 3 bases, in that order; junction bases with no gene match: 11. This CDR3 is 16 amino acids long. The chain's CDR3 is CASRLRTTSGKETQYF. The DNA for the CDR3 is TGTGCCAGCAGACTTAGGACGACTAGCGGCAAAGAGACCCAGTACTTC.

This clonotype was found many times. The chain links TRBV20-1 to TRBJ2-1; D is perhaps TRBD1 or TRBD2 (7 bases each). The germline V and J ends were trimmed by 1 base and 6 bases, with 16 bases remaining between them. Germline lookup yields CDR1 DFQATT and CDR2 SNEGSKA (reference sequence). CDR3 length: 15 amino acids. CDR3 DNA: TGCAGTGCTAGAGCCAGGGGGAGGGGGGGCAATGAGCAGTTCTTC. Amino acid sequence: CSARARGRGGNEQFF.

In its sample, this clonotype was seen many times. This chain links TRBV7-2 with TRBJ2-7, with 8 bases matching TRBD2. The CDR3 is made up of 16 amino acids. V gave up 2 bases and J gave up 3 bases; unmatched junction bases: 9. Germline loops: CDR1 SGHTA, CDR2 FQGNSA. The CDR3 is CASSLRAGGEYYEQYF. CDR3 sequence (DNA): TGTGCCAGCAGCTTACGAGCCGGGGGGGAATACTACGAGCAGTACTTC.

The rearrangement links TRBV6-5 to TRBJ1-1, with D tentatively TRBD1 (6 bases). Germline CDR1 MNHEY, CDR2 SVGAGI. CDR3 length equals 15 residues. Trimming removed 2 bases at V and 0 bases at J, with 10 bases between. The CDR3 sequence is CASSYRGVVNTEAFF. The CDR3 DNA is TGTGCCAGCAGTTACAGGGGGGTGGTGAACACTGAAGCTTTCTTT.

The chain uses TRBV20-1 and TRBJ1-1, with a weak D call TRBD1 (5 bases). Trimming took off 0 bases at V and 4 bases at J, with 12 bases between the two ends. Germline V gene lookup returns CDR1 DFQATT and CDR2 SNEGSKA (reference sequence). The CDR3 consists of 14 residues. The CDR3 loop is CSARETAGGTEAFF. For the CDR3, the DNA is TGCAGTGCTAGAGAAACGGCGGGGGGCACTGAAGCTTTCTTT.

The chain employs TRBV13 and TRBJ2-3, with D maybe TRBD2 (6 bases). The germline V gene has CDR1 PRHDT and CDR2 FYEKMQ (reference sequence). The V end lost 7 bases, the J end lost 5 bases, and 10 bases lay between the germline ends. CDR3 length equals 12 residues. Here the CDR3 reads CASTVGGDTQYF. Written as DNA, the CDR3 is TGTGCCAGCACCGTGGGGGGAGATACGCAGTATTTT.

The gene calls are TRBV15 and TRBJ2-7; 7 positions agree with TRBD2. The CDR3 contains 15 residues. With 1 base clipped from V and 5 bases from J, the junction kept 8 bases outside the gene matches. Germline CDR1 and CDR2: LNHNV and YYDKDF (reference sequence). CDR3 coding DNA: TGTGCCACCAGCAGAGCGGCCGGGGGGATGGACGAGCAGTACTTC. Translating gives CATSRAAGGMDEQYF.

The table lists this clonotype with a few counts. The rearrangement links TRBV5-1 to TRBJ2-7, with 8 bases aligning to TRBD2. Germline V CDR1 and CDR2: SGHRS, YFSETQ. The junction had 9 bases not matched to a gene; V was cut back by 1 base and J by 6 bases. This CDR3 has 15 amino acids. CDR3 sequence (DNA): TGCGCCAGCAGCTTGTATACTAGCGGAGAGGGCGAGCAGTACTTC. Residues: CASSLYTSGEGEQYF. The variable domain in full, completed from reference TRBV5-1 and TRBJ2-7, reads KAGVTQTPRYLIKTRGQQVTLSCSPISGHRSVSWYQQTPGQGLQFLFEYFSETQRNKGNFPGRFSGRQFSNSRSEMNVSTLELGDSALYLCASSLYTSGEGEQYFGPGTRLTVT.

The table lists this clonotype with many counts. The CDR3 nucleotides are TGTGCCATCAGGGCACAGGGATCCCCGCCCTACGAGCAGTACTTC. It encodes CAIRAQGSPPYEQYF. The gene calls are TRBV10-3 and TRBJ2-7; D might be TRBD1 (6 bases). This CDR3 has 15 residues. Germline V CDR1 and CDR2: ENHRY, SYGVKD. V was clipped by 6 bases and J by 2 bases, with 17 bases between them.

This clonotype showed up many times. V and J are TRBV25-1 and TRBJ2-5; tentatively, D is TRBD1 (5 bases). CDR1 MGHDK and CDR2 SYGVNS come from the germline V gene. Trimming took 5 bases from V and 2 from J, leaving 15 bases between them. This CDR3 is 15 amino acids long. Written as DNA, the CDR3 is TGTGCCAGCAGTACCTGGGGCAGTCAACAAGAGACCCAGTACTTC. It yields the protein CASSTWGSQQETQYF.

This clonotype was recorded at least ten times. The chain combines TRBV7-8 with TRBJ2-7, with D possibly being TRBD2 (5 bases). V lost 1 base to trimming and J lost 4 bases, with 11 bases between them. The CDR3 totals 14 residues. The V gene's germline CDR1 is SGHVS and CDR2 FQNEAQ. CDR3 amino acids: CASSLVRGSYEQYF. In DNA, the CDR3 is TGTGCCAGCAGCTTAGTGAGAGGGTCGTACGAGCAGTACTTC. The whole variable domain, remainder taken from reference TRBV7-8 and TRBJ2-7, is GAGVSQSPRYKVAKRGQDVALRCDPISGHVSLFWYQQALGQGPEFLTYFQNEAQLDKSGLPSDRFFAERPEGSVSTLKIQRTQQEDSAVYLCASSLVRGSYEQYFGPGTRLTVT.

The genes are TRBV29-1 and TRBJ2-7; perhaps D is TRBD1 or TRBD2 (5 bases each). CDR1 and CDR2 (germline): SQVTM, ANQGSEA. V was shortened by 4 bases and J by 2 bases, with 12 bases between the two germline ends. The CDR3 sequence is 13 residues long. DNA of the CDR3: TGCAGCGTTGCCCCGGGACGGACCTACGAGCAGTACTTC. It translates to CSVAPGRTYEQYF.

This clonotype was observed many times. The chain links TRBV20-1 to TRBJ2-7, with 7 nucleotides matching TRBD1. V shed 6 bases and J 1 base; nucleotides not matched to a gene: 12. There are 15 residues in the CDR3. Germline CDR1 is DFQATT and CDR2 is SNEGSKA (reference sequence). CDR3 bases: TGCAGTGCGCCCAGACAGGGAATGAAATCCTACGAGCAGTACTTC. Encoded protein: CSAPRQGMKSYEQYF.

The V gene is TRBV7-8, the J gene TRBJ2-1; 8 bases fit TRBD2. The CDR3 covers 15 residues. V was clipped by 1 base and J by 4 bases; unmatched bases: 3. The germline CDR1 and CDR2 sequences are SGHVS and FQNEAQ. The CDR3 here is CASSLEAGGYNEQFF. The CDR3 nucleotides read TGTGCCAGCAGCTTAGAGGCGGGGGGATACAATGAGCAGTTCTTC.

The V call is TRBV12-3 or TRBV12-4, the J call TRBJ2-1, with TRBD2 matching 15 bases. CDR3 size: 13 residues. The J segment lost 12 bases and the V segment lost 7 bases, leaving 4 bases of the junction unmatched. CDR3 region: CASKPGLAGGQFF. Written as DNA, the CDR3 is TGTGCCAGCAAGCCGGGACTAGCGGGGGGGCAGTTCTTC.

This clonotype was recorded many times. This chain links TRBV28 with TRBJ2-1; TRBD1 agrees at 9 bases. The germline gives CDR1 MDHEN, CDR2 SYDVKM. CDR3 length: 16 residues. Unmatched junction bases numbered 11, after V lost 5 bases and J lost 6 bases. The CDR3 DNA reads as TGTGCCAGCAGTCTTCATACAGGGGGCCGCGTCAATGAGCAGTTCTTC. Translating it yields CASSLHTGGRVNEQFF. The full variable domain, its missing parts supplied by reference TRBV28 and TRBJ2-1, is DVKVTQSSRYLVKRTGEKVFLECVQDMDHENMFWYRQDPGLGLRLIYFSYDVKMKEKGDIPEGYSVSREKKERFSLILESASTNQTSMYLCASSLHTGGRVNEQFFGPGTRLTVL.

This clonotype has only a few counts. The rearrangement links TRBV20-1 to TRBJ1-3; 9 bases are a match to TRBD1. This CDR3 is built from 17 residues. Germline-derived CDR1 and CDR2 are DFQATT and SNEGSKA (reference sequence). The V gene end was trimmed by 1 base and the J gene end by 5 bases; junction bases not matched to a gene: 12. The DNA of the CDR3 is TGCAGTGCTAGAGTTGGAGGGTACAGGGGGCTGAGAAACACCATATATTTT. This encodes CSARVGGYRGLRNTIYF.

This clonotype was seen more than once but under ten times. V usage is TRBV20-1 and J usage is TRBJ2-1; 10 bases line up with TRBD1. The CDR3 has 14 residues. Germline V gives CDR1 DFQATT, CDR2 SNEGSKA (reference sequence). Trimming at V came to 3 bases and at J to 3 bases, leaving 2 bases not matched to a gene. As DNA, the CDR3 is TGCAGTGCTAGCCGGGACAGGGGCTACAATGAGCAGTTCTTC. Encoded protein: CSASRDRGYNEQFF.

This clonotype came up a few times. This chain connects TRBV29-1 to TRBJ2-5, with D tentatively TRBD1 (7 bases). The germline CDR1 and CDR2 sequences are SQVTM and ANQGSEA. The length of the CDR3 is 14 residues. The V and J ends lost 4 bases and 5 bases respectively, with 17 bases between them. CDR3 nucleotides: TGCAGCGTTGGTGGCAGGGGGGTTTGGGAGACCCAGTACTTC. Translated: CSVGGRGVWETQYF.

CDR3 in DNA: TGCAGTGCTAGATCCCGAGTGGACGGGAAAGAGACCCAGTACTTC. This translates into CSARSRVDGKETQYF. The rearrangement links TRBV20-1 to TRBJ2-5; a weak D match, TRBD2 (5 bases). Trimming stripped 2 bases from V and 3 bases from J, with 16 bases between. The CDR3 spans 15 residues. CDR1 and CDR2 (germline): DFQATT, SNEGSKA (reference sequence).

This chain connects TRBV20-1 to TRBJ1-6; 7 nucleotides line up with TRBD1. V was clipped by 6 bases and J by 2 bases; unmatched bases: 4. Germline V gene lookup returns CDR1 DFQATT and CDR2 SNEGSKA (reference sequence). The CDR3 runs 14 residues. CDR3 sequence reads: CSAWDSAYNSPLHF. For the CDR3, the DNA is TGCAGTGCATGGGACAGCGCCTATAATTCACCCCTCCACTTT.

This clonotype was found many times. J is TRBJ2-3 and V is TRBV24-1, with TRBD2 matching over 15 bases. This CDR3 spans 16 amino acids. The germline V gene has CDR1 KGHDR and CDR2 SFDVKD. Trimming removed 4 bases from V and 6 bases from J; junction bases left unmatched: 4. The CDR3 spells CATSDVGLAGGDTQYF. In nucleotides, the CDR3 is TGTGCCACCAGTGACGTCGGACTAGCGGGAGGGGATACGCAGTATTTT.

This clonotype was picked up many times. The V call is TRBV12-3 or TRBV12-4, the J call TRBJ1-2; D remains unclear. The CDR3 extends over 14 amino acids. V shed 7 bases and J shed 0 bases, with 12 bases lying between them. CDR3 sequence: CASTPDGPNYGYTF. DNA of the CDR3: TGTGCCAGCACCCCGGACGGCCCTAACTATGGCTACACCTTC.

The CDR3 nucleotides read TGTGCCATCAGCGAGACTAGACGCGAGCAGTTCTTC. It translates to CAISETRREQFF. V usage is TRBV10-3 and J usage is TRBJ2-1, with D possibly matching TRBD2 (6 bases). The CDR3 sequence is 12 residues long. V was cut by 6 bases and J by 10 bases, with 13 bases left in between. Germline-derived CDR1 and CDR2 are ENHRY and SYGVKD.

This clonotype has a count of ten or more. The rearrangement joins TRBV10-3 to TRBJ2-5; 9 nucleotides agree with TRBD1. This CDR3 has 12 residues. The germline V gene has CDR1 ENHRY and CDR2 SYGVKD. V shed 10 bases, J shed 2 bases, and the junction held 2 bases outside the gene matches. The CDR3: CATGQGQETQYF. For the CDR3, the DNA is TGTGCCACCGGACAGGGGCAAGAGACCCAGTACTTC.

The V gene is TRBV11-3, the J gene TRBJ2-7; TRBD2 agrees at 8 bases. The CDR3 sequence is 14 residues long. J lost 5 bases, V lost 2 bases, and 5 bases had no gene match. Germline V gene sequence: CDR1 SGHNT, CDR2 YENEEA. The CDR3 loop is CASSLRGGPDEQYF. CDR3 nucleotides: TGTGCCAGCAGCTTACGGGGGGGGCCGGACGAGCAGTACTTC.

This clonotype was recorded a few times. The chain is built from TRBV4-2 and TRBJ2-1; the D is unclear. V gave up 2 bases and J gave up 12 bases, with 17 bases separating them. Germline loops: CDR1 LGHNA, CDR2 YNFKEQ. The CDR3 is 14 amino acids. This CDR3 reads CASSQSPPYPAQFF. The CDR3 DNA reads TGTGCCAGCAGCCAATCCCCACCCTACCCGGCGCAGTTCTTC.

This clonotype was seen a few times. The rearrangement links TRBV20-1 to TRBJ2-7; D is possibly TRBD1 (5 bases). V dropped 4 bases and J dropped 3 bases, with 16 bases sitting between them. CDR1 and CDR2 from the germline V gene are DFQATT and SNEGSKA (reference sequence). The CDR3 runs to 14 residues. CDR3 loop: CSATRQNRGYEQYF. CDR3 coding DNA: TGCAGTGCTACTCGACAGAACCGAGGCTACGAGCAGTACTTC.

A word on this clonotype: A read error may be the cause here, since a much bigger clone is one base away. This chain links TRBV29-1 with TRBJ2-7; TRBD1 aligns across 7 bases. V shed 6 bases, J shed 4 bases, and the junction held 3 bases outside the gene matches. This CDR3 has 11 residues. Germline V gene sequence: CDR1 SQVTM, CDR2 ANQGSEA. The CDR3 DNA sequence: TGCAGCGTCCCGGGACAGTACGAGCAGTACGTC. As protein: CSVPGQYEQYV.

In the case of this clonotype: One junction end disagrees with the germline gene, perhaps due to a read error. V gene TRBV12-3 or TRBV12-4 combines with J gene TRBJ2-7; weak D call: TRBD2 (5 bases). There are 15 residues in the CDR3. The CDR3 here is CASSLAGVSSDEQYF. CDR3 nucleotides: TGTGCCAGCAGTTTAGCGGGAGTTTCCTCCGACGAGCAGTACTTC.